This TCR beta chain was identified in a study of blood T cells in healthy people across ages. This CDR3 spans 14 amino acids. Germline values: CDR1 ENHRY, CDR2 SYGVKD. V was cut by 3 bases and J by 1 base, with 7 bases left in between. Together with a sample-barcoded 5' primer, a J-beta primer mix was included in a second PCR lasting roughly 6 to 12 cycles. TCRdb processed the 5' RACE reads anew with MiXCR; each CDR3 protein has one entry. The table shows fewer than 900,000 distinct CDR3 sequences, with 45% to 50% occurring only once. The sequence was collected from a woman aged 55-69 years in good health. This rearrangement joins TRBV10-3 to TRBJ2-1; D is uncertain. The specimen sequenced was blood. CDR3 region: CAISDIQSYNEQFF. The CDR3 DNA reads as TGTGCCATCAGTGATATACAATCCTACAATGAGCAGTTCTTC.